The 9 T cell receptor beta chains below all came from one sample that was sequenced in a study of shared clonotypes between healthy human individuals. Libraries were prepared by immunoSEQ multiplex PCR; TCRdb keeps only in-frame clonotypes and omits some of them. The sample carries 1,500,000 or so clones, roughly 96% recorded once. Sequenced sample: naive CD4+ T cells sorted from blood. The sample's subset: CD45RA+ positively selected. The receptors come from a man aged 25 to 45 in good health.

This chain uses TRBV15 with TRBJ2-3; D not certain. The V end lost 6 bases, the J end lost 5 bases, and 18 bases lay between the germline ends. Germline-derived CDR1 and CDR2 are LNHNV and YYDKDF (reference sequence). The CDR3 totals 15 residues. The CDR3 region is CATSVSGRKGDTQYF. The CDR3 nucleotides are TGTGCCACCAGTGTCTCGGGCAGGAAAGGAGATACGCAGTATTTT.

The chain links TRBV10-2 to TRBJ2-5; 7 bases match TRBD1. The CDR3 totals 12 residues. V shed 6 bases and J 5 bases; nucleotides not matched to a gene: 3. Germline V gene sequence: CDR1 WSHSY, CDR2 SAAADI. The CDR3 spells CASSSQGETQYF. CDR3 nucleotides: TGCGCCAGCAGCTCACAGGGGGAGACCCAGTACTTC.

This clone has a single count. This chain links TRBV15 with TRBJ2-7, with 9 nucleotides matching TRBD2. Losses at the gene ends were 2 bases for V and 3 bases for J; bases not matched to a gene: 14. Per the germline V gene, CDR1 is LNHNV and CDR2 is YYDKDF (reference sequence). CDR3 length: 18 amino acids. In DNA form, the CDR3 reads TGTGCCACCAGCAGAAGAGCGGGAGGAGTGTTAAGGGTCTACGAGCAGTACTTC. As protein: CATSRRAGGVLRVYEQYF.

This chain connects TRBV10-3 to TRBJ2-7; D is uncertain. The germline CDR1 and CDR2 sequences are ENHRY and SYGVKD. The V end lost 8 bases, the J end lost 0 bases, and 8 bases lay between the germline ends. The CDR3 has 12 amino acids. The DNA of the CDR3 is TGTGCCATCCAAGGCCTCTCCTACGAGCAGTACTTC. Protein sequence: CAIQGLSYEQYF.

The count of this clone is one. The CDR3 DNA follows: TGCAGCGTTGAAGACCGAGGGGCCGGGACCGGGGAGCTGTTTTTT. It is translated as CSVEDRGAGTGELFF. V usage is TRBV29-1 and J usage is TRBJ2-2, with D possibly being TRBD1 or TRBD2 (5 bases each). The germline CDR1 and CDR2 sequences are SQVTM and ANQGSEA. CDR3 length equals 15 residues. Trimming removed 0 bases from V and 5 bases from J, with 13 bases in between.

This clone has only one observation. This sequence joins TRBV10-2 and TRBJ2-3; the D gene is possibly TRBD1 (5 bases). The CDR3 extends over 15 amino acids. V shed 2 bases and J shed 3 bases, with 12 bases lying between them. Germline lookup yields CDR1 WSHSY and CDR2 SAAADI. The CDR3 region is CASSERAGPTDTQYF. CDR3 nucleotides: TGCGCCAGCAGTGAGAGGGCAGGGCCTACAGATACGCAGTATTTT.

This clone showed up just a few times. The chain carries TRBV6-1 and TRBJ2-7; D not certain. With 2 bases removed from V and 5 bases from J, the gap between germline ends came to 7 bases. CDR3 size: 12 residues. The germline CDR1 and CDR2 sequences are MNHNS and SASEGT. Here the CDR3 DNA reads TGTGCCAGCAGTGAATCCCACCACGAGCAGTACTTC. Residues: CASSESHHEQYF.

This chain joins TRBV18 and TRBJ2-7; TRBD2 might be the D (5 bases). Germline V gene data show CDR1 as KGHSH and CDR2 as LQKENI. V dropped 5 bases and J dropped 2 bases, with 10 bases sitting between them. The CDR3 runs 13 residues. The CDR3 loop reads CASSYRGTYEQYF. Here the CDR3 DNA reads TGTGCCAGCTCATACCGGGGAACCTACGAGCAGTACTTC.

The gene calls are TRBV7-6 and TRBJ2-3; a possible D gene is TRBD2 (5 bases). The CDR3 covers 14 residues. Germline V gene sequence: CDR1 SGHVS, CDR2 FNYEAQ. Between the trimmed V and J ends, which lost 3 bases and 2 bases, there was a span of 9 bases. CDR3 nucleotide sequence: TGTGCCAGCAGCTTGACGGGGTCCACAGATACGCAGTATTTT. It is translated as CASSLTGSTDTQYF. The variable domain in full, with the rest retrieved from reference TRBV7-6 and TRBJ2-3, is GAGVSQSPRYKVTKRGQDVALRCDPISGHVSLYWYRQALGQGPEFLTYFNYEAQQDKSGLPNDRFSAERPEGSISTLTIQRTEQRDSAMYRCASSLTGSTDTQYFGPGTRLTVL.